This is a list of T cell receptor beta chains from one sample in a study of early T cells in non-severe SARS-CoV-2 infection. In TCRdb, the 5' RACE reads were re-called with MiXCR into one record per CDR3 protein. Here the sample spans tens of thousands of distinct CDR3 sequences, 9.5% to 15% being singletons. The sequenced sample was whole blood. The origin of the receptors is an adult who was a healthcare worker with PCR-confirmed SARS-CoV-2 infection or an uninfected control (not recorded which). The CDR3 runs from the conserved cysteine through the conserved F or W. The listing skips clone size in some rows; elsewhere it reads once, few, many or a size class.

once,TRBV5-6,TRBJ1-2,CASSSYSYRAYGYTF
few,TRBV28,TRBJ1-2,CASRNTSYGYTF
many,TRBV12-3/TRBV12-4,TRBJ2-5,CASRGDSGVQETQYF
NA,TRBV9,TRBJ1-1,CASSGTGTEAFF
many,TRBV7-9,TRBJ1-1,CASSSGSRGIEAFF
many,TRBV6-2/TRBV6-3,TRBJ2-1,CASSYYFRPTYNEQFF
many,TRBV7-2,TRBJ2-1,CASSRQGGSYNEQFF
NA,TRBV12-3/TRBV12-4,TRBJ2-3,CASSFATPPPRDTQYF
NA,TRBV12-3/TRBV12-4,TRBJ2-5,CASSFYGPDRQETQYF
many,TRBV3-1,TRBJ1-2,CASSPTPGTETNYGYTF
many,TRBV6-5,TRBJ2-6,CASSYEPSGANVLTF
NA,TRBV10-3,TRBJ1-2,CAISAVIRAYGYTF
many,TRBV6-1,TRBJ1-1,CASSVGQHNSEAFF
many,TRBV28,TRBJ1-3,CASIGTGNTIYF
NA,TRBV7-6,TRBJ1-5,CASSSGPTGQPQHF
NA,TRBV7-2,TRBJ2-1,CASSPRRGSSYNEQFF
few,TRBV11-2,TRBJ2-7,CASSQYWGTGGTYEQYF
NA,TRBV18,TRBJ1-2,CASSPEGEGSYGYTF
few,TRBV5-8,TRBJ2-7,CASSLGAGQFSYEQYF
many,TRBV7-9,TRBJ2-1,CASSLSGGNEQFF
many,TRBV6-2/TRBV6-3,TRBJ2-7,CASLDRQSSYEQYF
many,TRBV3-1,TRBJ2-2,CASSETGGSGELFF
many,TRBV20-1,TRBJ2-1,CSAKETISSYNEQFF
few,TRBV11-2,TRBJ2-1,CASSLDGGHDEQFF
few,TRBV7-8,TRBJ2-1,CASSLGGVLNEQFF
few,TRBV7-2,TRBJ2-5,CASSFDSKTQYF
NA,TRBV29-1,TRBJ1-5,CSAQQGLDQPQHF
few,TRBV25-1,TRBJ1-3,CASSDRVGNTIYF
few,TRBV7-9,TRBJ1-5,CASSLAAPNQPQHF
NA,TRBV7-2,TRBJ2-1,CASSLINEQFF
few,TRBV12-3/TRBV12-4,TRBJ2-7,CASSPRLAGVTYEQYF
NA,TRBV6-2/TRBV6-3,TRBJ1-2,CASSYSTGRIYGYTF
medium-sized,TRBV28,TRBJ2-2,CASIRETSNTGELFF
NA,TRBV28,TRBJ2-7,CASRTSGIHYEQYF
NA,TRBV5-1,TRBJ2-3,CASSLASRSTDTQYF
many,TRBV20-1,TRBJ2-2,CSASTGRGGELFF
few,TRBV12-3/TRBV12-4,TRBJ2-7,CASSLGPKYSTYEQYF
many,TRBV7-6,TRBJ2-3,CASTPRQGPDTQYF
few,TRBV10-3,TRBJ2-3,CAISEGTSGSTDTQYF
NA,TRBV4-2,TRBJ2-7,CASSQGDSGPYEQYF
many,TRBV6-2/TRBV6-3,TRBJ2-1,CASSYEGRGYNEQFF
NA,TRBV7-9,TRBJ2-1,CASSLASSGMFF
many,TRBV20-1,TRBJ2-3,CSARDVGGGTDTQYF
many,TRBV7-2,TRBJ2-3,CASSLSLGGTDTQYF
few,TRBV6-5,TRBJ2-5,CASSSRTGRETQYF
few,TRBV7-2,TRBJ2-2,CASSFMIRANTGELFF
NA,TRBV9,TRBJ2-5,CASSPRTSGGGGTATQYF
once,TRBV29-1,TRBJ2-5,CSVLIETQYF
few,TRBV7-6,TRBJ2-3,CASSSDFSTDTQYF
many,TRBV15,TRBJ2-1,CAIGRDQRGEQFF
many,TRBV5-1,TRBJ2-1,CASSLGGTESYNEQFF
many,TRBV20-1,TRBJ1-1,CSAKLNTEAFF
many,TRBV6-6,TRBJ1-5,CASRIYSNQPQHF
few,TRBV12-3/TRBV12-4,TRBJ2-3,CASSLSSEPIKGDTQYF
few,TRBV5-1,TRBJ2-7,CASSSDTHSYEQYF
many,TRBV10-3,TRBJ2-7,CAISDPMGGGPYEQYF
many,TRBV7-2,TRBJ1-3,CASSVQQGFSGNTIYF
few,TRBV9,TRBJ2-7,CASSADRDEQYF
NA,TRBV9,TRBJ2-1,CASSTNTPKYNEQFF
many,TRBV7-2,TRBJ2-3,CASSLVRGGSTDTQYF